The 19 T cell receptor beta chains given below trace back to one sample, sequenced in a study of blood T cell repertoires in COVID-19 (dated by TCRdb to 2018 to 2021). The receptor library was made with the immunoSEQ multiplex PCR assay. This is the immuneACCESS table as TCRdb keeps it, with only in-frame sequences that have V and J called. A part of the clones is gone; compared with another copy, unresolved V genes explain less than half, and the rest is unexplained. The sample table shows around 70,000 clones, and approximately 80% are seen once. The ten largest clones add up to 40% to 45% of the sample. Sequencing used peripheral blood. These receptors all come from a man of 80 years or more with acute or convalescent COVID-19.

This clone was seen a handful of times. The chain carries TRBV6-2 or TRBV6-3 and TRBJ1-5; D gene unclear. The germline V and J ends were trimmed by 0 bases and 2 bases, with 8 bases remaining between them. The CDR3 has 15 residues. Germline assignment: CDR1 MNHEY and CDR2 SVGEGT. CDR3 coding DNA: TGTGCCAGCAGTTACTCGAGTGTTCGCAATCAGCCCCAGCATTTT. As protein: CASSYSSVRNQPQHF.

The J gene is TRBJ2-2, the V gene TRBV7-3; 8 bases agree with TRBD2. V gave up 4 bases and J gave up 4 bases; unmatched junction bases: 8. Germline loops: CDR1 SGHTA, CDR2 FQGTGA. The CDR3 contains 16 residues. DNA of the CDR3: TGTGCCAGCAGCTCAACGGGGGGGCTGAGCACCGGGGAGCTGTTTTTT. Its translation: CASSSTGGLSTGELFF.

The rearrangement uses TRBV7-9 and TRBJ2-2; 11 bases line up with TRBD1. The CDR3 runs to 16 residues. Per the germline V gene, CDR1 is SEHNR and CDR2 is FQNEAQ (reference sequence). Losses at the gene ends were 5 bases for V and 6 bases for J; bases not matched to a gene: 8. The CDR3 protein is CASSAVDRGRAGELFF. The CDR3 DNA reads TGTGCCAGCAGCGCTGTGGACAGGGGGCGCGCCGGGGAGCTGTTTTTT.

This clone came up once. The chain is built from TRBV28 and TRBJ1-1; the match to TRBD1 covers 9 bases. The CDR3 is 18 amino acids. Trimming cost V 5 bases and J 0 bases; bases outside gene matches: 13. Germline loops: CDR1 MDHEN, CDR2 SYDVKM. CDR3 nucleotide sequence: TGTGCCAGCAGTGCACACAGGGGGCGGGAAGGCATGAACACTGAAGCTTTCTTT. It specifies CASSAHRGREGMNTEAFF. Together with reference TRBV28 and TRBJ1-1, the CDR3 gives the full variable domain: DVKVTQSSRYLVKRTGEKVFLECVQDMDHENMFWYRQDPGLGLRLIYFSYDVKMKEKGDIPEGYSVSREKKERFSLILESASTNQTSMYLCASSAHRGREGMNTEAFFGQGTRLTVV.

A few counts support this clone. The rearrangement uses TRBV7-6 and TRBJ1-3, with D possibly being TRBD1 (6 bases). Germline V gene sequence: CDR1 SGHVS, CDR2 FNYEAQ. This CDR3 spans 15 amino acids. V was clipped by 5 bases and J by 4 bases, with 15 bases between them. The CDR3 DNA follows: TGTGCCAGCAGCCCATCCACAGGGACCGGAAACACCATATATTTT. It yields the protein CASSPSTGTGNTIYF. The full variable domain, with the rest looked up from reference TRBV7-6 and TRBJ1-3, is GAGVSQSPRYKVTKRGQDVALRCDPISGHVSLYWYRQALGQGPEFLTYFNYEAQQDKSGLPNDRFSAERPEGSISTLTIQRTEQRDSAMYRCASSPSTGTGNTIYFGEGSWLTVV.

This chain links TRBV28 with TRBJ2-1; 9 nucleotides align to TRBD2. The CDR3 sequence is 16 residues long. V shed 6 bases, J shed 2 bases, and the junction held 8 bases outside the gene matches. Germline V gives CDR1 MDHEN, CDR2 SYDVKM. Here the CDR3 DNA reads TGTGCCAGCAGACCCCCGCGGGGGGGCGCCTACAATGAGCAGTTCTTC. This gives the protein CASRPPRGGAYNEQFF.

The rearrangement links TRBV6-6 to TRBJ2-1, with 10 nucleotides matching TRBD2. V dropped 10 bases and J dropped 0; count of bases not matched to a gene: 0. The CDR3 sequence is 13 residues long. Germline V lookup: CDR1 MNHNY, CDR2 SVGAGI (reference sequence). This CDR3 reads CAIAGGSYNEQFF. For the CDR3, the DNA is TGTGCCATAGCGGGAGGCTCCTACAATGAGCAGTTCTTC.

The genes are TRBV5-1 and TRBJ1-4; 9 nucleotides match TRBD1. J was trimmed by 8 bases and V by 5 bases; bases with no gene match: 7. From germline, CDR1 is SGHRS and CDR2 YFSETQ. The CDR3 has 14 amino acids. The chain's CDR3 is CASRGTGNSEKLFF. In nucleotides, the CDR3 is TGCGCCAGCAGAGGGACAGGGAACAGCGAAAAACTGTTTTTT.

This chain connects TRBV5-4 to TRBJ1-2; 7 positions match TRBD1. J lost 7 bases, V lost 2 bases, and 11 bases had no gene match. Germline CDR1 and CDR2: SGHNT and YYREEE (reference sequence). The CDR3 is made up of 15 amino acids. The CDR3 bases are TGTGCCAGCAGCTTTTACCCAGACAGGGCGGCTGGCTACACCTTC. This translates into CASSFYPDRAAGYTF.

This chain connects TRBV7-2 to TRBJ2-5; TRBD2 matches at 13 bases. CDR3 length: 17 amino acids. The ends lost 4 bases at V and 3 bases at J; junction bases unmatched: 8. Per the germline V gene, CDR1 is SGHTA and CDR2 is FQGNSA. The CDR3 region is CASSSLGGLAGKETQYF. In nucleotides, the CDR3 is TGTGCCAGCAGCTCATTAGGGGGACTAGCGGGGAAAGAGACCCAGTACTTC.

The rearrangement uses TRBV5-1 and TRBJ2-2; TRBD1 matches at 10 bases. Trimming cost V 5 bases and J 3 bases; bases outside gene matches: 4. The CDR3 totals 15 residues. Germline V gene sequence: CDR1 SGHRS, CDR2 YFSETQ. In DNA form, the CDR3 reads TGCGCCAGCAGGACGGGACAGGGGTACACCGGGGAGCTGTTTTTT. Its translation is CASRTGQGYTGELFF.

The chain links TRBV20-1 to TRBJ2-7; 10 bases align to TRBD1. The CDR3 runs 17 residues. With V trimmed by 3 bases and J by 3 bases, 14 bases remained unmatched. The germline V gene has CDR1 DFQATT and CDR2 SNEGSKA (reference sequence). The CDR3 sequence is CSASAVTGTGVYYEQYF. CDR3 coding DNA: TGCAGTGCTAGTGCGGTTACCGGGACAGGGGTCTACTACGAGCAGTACTTC.

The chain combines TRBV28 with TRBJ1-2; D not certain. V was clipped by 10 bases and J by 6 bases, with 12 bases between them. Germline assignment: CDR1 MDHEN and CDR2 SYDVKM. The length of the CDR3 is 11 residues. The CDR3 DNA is TGTGCCACCGGAGGGATGAATGGCTACACCTTC. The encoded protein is CATGGMNGYTF.

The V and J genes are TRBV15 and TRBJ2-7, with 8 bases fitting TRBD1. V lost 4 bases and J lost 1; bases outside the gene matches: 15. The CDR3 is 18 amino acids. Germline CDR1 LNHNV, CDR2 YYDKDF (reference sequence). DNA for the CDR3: TGTGCCACCAGCACAATTCTAAGACAGGGGAGACGGTCCTACGAGCAGTACTTC. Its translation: CATSTILRQGRRSYEQYF.

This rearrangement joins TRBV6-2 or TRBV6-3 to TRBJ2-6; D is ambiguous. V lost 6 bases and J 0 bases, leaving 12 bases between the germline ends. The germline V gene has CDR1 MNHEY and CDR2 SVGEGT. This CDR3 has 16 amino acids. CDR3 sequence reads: CASSSSPFSGANVLTF. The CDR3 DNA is TGTGCCAGCAGCTCGTCCCCTTTCTCTGGGGCCAACGTCCTGACTTTC.

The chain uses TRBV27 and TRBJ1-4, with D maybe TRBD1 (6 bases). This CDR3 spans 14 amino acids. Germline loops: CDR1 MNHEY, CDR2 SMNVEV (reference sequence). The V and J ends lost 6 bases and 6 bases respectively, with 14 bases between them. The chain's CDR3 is CASRSGVAHEKLFF. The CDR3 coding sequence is TGTGCCAGCAGGTCAGGGGTCGCCCATGAAAAACTGTTTTTT. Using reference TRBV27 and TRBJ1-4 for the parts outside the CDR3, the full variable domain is EAQVTQNPRYLITVTGKKLTVTCSQNMNHEYMSWYRQDPGLGLRQIYYSMNVEVTDKGDVPEGYKVSRKEKRNFPLILESPSPNQTSLYFCASRSGVAHEKLFFGSGTQLSVL.

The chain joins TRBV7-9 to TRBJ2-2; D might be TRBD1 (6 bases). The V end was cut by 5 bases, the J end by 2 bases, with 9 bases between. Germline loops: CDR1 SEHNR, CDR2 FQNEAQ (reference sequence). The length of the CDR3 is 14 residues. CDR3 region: CASSQTGNTGELFF. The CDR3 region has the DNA TGTGCCAGCAGCCAGACAGGAAACACCGGGGAGCTGTTTTTT. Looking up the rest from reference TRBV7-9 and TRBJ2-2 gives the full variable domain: DTGVSQNPRHKITKRGQNVTFRCDPISEHNRLYWYRQTLGQGPEFLTYFQNEAQLEKSRLLSDRFSAERPKGSFSTLEIQRTEQGDSAMYLCASSQTGNTGELFFGEGSRLTVL.

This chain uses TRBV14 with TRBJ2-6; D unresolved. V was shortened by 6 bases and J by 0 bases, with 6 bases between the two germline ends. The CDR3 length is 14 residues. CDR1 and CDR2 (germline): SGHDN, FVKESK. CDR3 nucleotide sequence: TGTGCCAGCAGTCCTATCTCTGGGGCCAACGTCCTGACTTTC. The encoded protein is CASSPISGANVLTF.

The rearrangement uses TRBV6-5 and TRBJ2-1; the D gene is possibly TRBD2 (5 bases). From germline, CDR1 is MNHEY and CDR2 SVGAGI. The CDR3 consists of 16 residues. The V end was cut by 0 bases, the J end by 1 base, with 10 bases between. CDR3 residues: CASSYSHRGSYNEQFF. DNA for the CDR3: TGTGCCAGCAGTTACTCGCATCGGGGTTCCTACAATGAGCAGTTCTTC.